The rows below give T cell receptor beta chains drawn from one sample of a study of response to subunit inactivated influenza vaccine. TCRdb re-analysed the RT-PCR reads in MiXCR, keeping a single row per CDR3 protein. The profile shows more than 200,000 distinct CDR3 sequences, less than 15% of them singletons. Source: non-naive T cells sorted from PBMCs, taken less than 15 days before vaccination. All receptors derive from a man between 50 and 59 years old who received an inactivated influenza vaccine. Each CDR3 is given with its conserved first and last residue. Each record gives: J gene, clone size, V gene, D gene, CDR3 DNA, CDR3 protein. The D gene is left open where the match is weak. Expanded clones are given a class, and other clones once, few, many or no size at all.

TRBJ2-4,few,TRBV4-2,TRBD1,TGTGCCAGCAGCCAACAGGACAGGGGGAACAAAAACATTCAGTACTTC,CASSQQDRGNKNIQYF
TRBJ2-1,medium-sized,TRBV5-1,TRBD2,TGCGCCAGCAGCTTCGGGACTAGCGGGGGTAGCTCCTACAATGAGCAGTTCTTC,CASSFGTSGGSSYNEQFF
TRBJ2-3,many,TRBV5-1,.,TGCGCCAGCAGCTTGGATCCCCGGGGTAGCACAGATACGCAGTATTTT,CASSLDPRGSTDTQYF
TRBJ1-1,.,TRBV12-3/TRBV12-4,.,TGTGCCAGCAGCCCCAACTCCCCCACAAGAGCTTTCTTT,CASSPNSPTRAFF
TRBJ1-5,few,TRBV27,.,TGTGCCAGCAGTCCAAAGAACTTACGCAATCAGCCCCAGCATTTT,CASSPKNLRNQPQHF
TRBJ2-3,few,TRBV13,TRBD2,TGTGCCAGCAGCTTATTTCTTGCGTCTAGCGGGAGGGTCACAGATACGCAGTATTTT,CASSLFLASSGRVTDTQYF
TRBJ2-7,few,TRBV28,TRBD1,TGTGCCAGCAGTCCCAGGACAGGGGGAAGCCGCGAGCAGTACTTC,CASSPRTGGSREQYF
TRBJ1-3,many,TRBV5-1,.,TGCGCCAGCAGCTTGCGCCCGGAGTCTGGAAACACCATATATTTT,CASSLRPESGNTIYF
TRBJ2-5,few,TRBV4-3,TRBD2,TGCGCCAGCAGCCAAGATGCGGGGGAAGTAGAGACCCAGTACTTC,CASSQDAGEVETQYF
TRBJ2-3,many,TRBV5-1,TRBD1,TGCGCCAGCAGCTGGACAGGTGGGGCAGATACGCAGTATTTT,CASSWTGGADTQYF
TRBJ1-1,.,TRBV4-3,.,TGCGCCAGCAGCCGTTACGGGGGGGGTACGACTGAAGCTTTCTTT,CASSRYGGGTTEAFF
TRBJ1-2,.,TRBV6-5,.,TGTGCCAGCAGTTACGACGGAAGAGGAAAAACTAACTATGGCTACACCTTC,CASSYDGRGKTNYGYTF
TRBJ1-2,.,TRBV5-6,.,TGTGCCAGCAGCTTTGGCCCCAGCTACACCTTC,CASSFGPSYTF
TRBJ2-1,.,TRBV20-1,TRBD2,TGCAGTGCTCTACGGGGGCTAGCGGGAGTTAATGAGCAGTTCTTC,CSALRGLAGVNEQFF
TRBJ2-4,.,TRBV29-1,.,TGCAGCGTTGAAGAGGGGCTGCAAAACATTCAGTACTTC,CSVEEGLQNIQYF
TRBJ2-6,.,TRBV5-1,TRBD1,TGCGCCAGCAGCGCACAGGGGTCTGGGGCCAACGTCCTGACTTTC,CASSAQGSGANVLTF
TRBJ1-3,few,TRBV7-9,.,TGTGCCAGCAGCGCAAGGGCCCGAAACACCATATATTTT,CASSARARNTIYF
TRBJ2-3,.,TRBV2,TRBD2,TGTGCCTTCTGTTTTTTTCCTAGCGGGAGACGGGATCGCACAGATACGCAGTATTTT,CAFCFFPSGRRDRTDTQYF
TRBJ2-3,.,TRBV6-2/TRBV6-3,TRBD1,TGTGCCAGCAGTTCACAGGGGGCAGATACGCAGTATTTT,CASSSQGADTQYF
TRBJ2-5,.,TRBV20-1,TRBD2,TGCAGTGCTAGAAAGACACTCCGGGACTCGGCCTTGTCTAGCGGGAGTGACGTGGTGACCCAGTACTTC,CSARKTLRDSALSSGSDVVTQYF
TRBJ2-2,.,TRBV3-1,.,TGTGCCAGCAGCCAAGAGTACAGAATGAACACCGGGGAGCTGTTTTTT,CASSQEYRMNTGELFF
TRBJ1-1,few,TRBV11-2,.,TGTGCCAGCAGCTTAGATCGTAATGAAGCTTTCTTT,CASSLDRNEAFF
TRBJ2-3,many,TRBV3-1,.,TGTGCCAGCAATTCCGAGGGCGGTACGCAGTATTTT,CASNSEGGTQYF
TRBJ2-3,many,TRBV29-1,TRBD2,TGCAGCGTTGAAGGGCTAGCGGGAGCGCTAGGGGGAGATACGCAGTATTTT,CSVEGLAGALGGDTQYF
TRBJ2-6,.,TRBV20-1,.,TGCAGTGCTAGAGATCACGCGGGCTTCAACGTCCTGACTTTC,CSARDHAGFNVLTF
TRBJ1-2,many,TRBV7-2,TRBD1,TGTGCCAGCAGCTTAGCGCCGGGACAGCGCTATGGCTACACCTTC,CASSLAPGQRYGYTF
TRBJ2-2,few,TRBV4-1,.,TGCGCCAGCAGCCAAGCTAGGGCGAACACCGGGGAGCTGTTTTTT,CASSQARANTGELFF
TRBJ1-1,few,TRBV10-3,.,TGTGCCACTAGGGAGCTGAACACTGAAGCTTTCTTT,CATRELNTEAFF
TRBJ1-1,few,TRBV7-9,.,TGTGCCAGCAGCTCTTGGAACACTGAAGCTTTCTTT,CASSSWNTEAFF
TRBJ1-1,few,TRBV28,TRBD1,TGTGCCAGCAGTTTTCCGACAGGGGGTAAGACTGAAGCTTTCTTT,CASSFPTGGKTEAFF
TRBJ2-1,few,TRBV6-2/TRBV6-3,TRBD2,TGTGCCAGCAGTTACTCGGCTAGCGGGAGGGGTGGAATTCGCTCCTACAATGAGCAGTTCTTC,CASSYSASGRGGIRSYNEQFF
TRBJ2-5,.,TRBV4-2,TRBD2,TGTGCCAGCAGCCCCGGACTAGCGGAACAAGAGACCCAGTACTTC,CASSPGLAEQETQYF
TRBJ2-1,many,TRBV7-2,.,TGTGCCAGCAGCTTAGGGCGTCGGGAGTTCTTC,CASSLGRREFF
TRBJ2-3,few,TRBV6-2/TRBV6-3,TRBD2,TGTGCCAGCAGTTACGTTACTAGCGGGGGTCCCGGAGATACGCAGTATTTT,CASSYVTSGGPGDTQYF
TRBJ1-5,.,TRBV5-8,TRBD1,TGTGCCAGCAGCCCAGGACAGGGGGCTCAGCATCAGCCCCAGCATTTT,CASSPGQGAQHQPQHF
TRBJ2-3,few,TRBV2,.,TGTGCCAGCAGTGAAGCGCTTCAACAGTTCACCCGCACAGATACGCAGTATTTT,CASSEALQQFTRTDTQYF
TRBJ1-3,few,TRBV6-1,.,TGTGCCAGCAGTGAAGGGGCAACCATATATTTT,CASSEGATIYF
TRBJ1-4,few,TRBV6-2/TRBV6-3,.,TGTGCCAGCAGCGACCCCGGAGGGGACAATGAAAAACTGTTTTTT,CASSDPGGDNEKLFF
TRBJ2-7,many,TRBV2,TRBD1,TGTGCCAGCGGGGACAGGGGTACCGAGCAGTACTTC,CASGDRGTEQYF
TRBJ2-1,.,TRBV7-2,.,TGTGCCAGCAGCTTTTATCAAGGCCAAGGGAGTGAGCAGTTCTTC,CASSFYQGQGSEQFF
TRBJ2-3,few,TRBV9,.,TGTGCCAGCAGCCCGTGGGGAAACACAGATACGCAGTATTTT,CASSPWGNTDTQYF
TRBJ1-5,few,TRBV9,.,TGTGCCAGCAGCGTAGCGCTAAATCAGCCCCAGCATTTT,CASSVALNQPQHF
TRBJ2-3,many,TRBV6-2/TRBV6-3,.,TGTGCCAGCAGTTCGGGAGCACTCCCAGATACGCAGTATTTT,CASSSGALPDTQYF
TRBJ2-3,.,TRBV10-3,TRBD2,TGTGCCATCAGTGAATTAGCGGGGACAGATACGCAGTATTTT,CAISELAGTDTQYF
TRBJ2-4,.,TRBV4-1,TRBD1,TGCGCCAGCAGCCAAATTGACAGGGCGGCCAAAAACATTCAGTACTTC,CASSQIDRAAKNIQYF
TRBJ2-3,few,TRBV12-3/TRBV12-4,.,TGTGCCAGCAGCATCGGTAGGAAAAATACGCAGTATTTT,CASSIGRKNTQYF
TRBJ2-5,few,TRBV19,TRBD2,TGTGCCAGTAGTCGTGGGAGGGGTACGGAGACCCAGTACTTC,CASSRGRGTETQYF
TRBJ2-1,many,TRBV29-1,.,TGCAGCGGGGGGCTAGCTAATGAGCAGTTCTTC,CSGGLANEQFF
TRBJ2-2,many,TRBV11-1,.,TGTGCCAGCAGCTTAGCAGCCGGGGGGCCCCCACTCCACACCGGGGAGCTGTTTTTT,CASSLAAGGPPLHTGELFF